Reported below is one T cell receptor beta chain. The sample originates from a study of blood T cell repertoires in COVID-19. The overall study: The United States, Italy and Spain provided the acute and convalescent COVID-19 samples. T cells, B-cell-depleted T cells, or PBMCs supplied cDNA or gDNA.

V lost 3 bases, J lost 5 bases, and 6 bases lay in between. CDR1 and CDR2 from the germline V gene are SGHDT and YYEEEE. The CDR3 contains 12 residues. In the study's own analysis: Amplified reference gene primers provided the basis for estimating nucleated cell counts. The table came from immunoSEQ multiplex PCR; TCRdb's copy has only in-frame clones and leaves some out. The V and J calls and clone size are taken from that table; D and trimming were inferred from the DNA. The repertoire consists of 290,000 or so clones, with around 90% occurring once and the leading ten covering approximately 2.2%. The receptor's source is a man aged 18 to 29 with active or convalescent COVID-19. Specimen: peripheral blood. The chain has TRBV5-6 and TRBJ2-1; no clear D. The chain's CDR3 is CASSYNDNEQFF. The CDR3 DNA reads TGTGCCAGCAGCTACAACGACAATGAGCAGTTCTTC.